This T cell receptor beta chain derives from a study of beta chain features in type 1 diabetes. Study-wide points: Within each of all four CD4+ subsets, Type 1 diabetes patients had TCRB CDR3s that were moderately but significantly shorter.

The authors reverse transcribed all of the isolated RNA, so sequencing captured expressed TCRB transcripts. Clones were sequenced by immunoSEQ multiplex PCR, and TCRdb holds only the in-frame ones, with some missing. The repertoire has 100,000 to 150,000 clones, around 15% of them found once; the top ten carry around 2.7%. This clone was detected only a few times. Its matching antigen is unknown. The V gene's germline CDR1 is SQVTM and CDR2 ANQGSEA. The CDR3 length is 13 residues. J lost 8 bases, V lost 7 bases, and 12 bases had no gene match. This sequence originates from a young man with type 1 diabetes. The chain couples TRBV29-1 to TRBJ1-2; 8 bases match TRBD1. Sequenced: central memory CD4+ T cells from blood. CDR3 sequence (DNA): TGCAGCGGTGTCGGGCAGGGGGCATGGGGCTACACCTTC. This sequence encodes CSGVGQGAWGYTF.